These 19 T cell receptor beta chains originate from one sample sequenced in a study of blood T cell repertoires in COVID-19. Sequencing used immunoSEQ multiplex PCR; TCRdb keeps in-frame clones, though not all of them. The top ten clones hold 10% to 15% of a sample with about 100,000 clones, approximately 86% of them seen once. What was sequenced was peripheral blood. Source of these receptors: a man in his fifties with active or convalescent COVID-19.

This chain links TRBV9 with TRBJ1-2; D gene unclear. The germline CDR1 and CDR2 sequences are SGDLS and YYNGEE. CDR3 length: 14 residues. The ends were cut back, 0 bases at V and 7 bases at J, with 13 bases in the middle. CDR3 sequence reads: CASSVGWLSGGYTF. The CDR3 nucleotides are TGTGCCAGCAGCGTAGGGTGGTTGTCGGGTGGCTACACCTTC.

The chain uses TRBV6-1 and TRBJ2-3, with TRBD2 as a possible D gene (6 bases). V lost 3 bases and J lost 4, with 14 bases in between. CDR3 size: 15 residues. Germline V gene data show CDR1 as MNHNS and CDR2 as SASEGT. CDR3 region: CASSDAAGRSDTQYF. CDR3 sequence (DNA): TGTGCCAGCAGTGACGCGGCGGGACGGTCAGATACGCAGTATTTT.

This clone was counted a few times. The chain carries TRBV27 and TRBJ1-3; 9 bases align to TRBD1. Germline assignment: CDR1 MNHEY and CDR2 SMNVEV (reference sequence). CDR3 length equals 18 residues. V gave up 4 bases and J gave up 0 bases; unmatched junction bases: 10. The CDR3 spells CASSSTGQGRFSGNTIYF. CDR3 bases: TGTGCCAGCAGTTCGACCGGACAGGGGAGATTCTCTGGAAACACCATATATTTT.

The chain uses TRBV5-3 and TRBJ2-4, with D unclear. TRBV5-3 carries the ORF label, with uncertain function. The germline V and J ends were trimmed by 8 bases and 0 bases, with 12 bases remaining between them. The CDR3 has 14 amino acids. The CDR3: CARTFVLAKNIQYF. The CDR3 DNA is TGTGCCAGGACTTTTGTTCTAGCCAAAAACATTCAGTACTTC.

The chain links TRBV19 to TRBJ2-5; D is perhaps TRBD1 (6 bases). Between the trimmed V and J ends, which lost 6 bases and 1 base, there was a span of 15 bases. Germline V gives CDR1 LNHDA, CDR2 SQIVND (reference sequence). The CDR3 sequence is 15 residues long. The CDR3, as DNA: TGTGCCAGTAGCGGTCAGGGGCAGGGCCAAGAGACCCAGTACTTC. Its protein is CASSGQGQGQETQYF.

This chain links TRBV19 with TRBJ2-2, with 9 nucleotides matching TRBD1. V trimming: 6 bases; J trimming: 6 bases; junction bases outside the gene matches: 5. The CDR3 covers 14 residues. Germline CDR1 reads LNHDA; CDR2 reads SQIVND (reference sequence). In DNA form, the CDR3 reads TGTGCCAGTAGGGACAGGGGATACGCCGGGGAGCTGTTTTTT. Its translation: CASRDRGYAGELFF. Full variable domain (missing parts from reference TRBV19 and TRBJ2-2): DGGITQSPKYLFRKEGQNVTLSCEQNLNHDAMYWYRQDPGQGLRLIYYSQIVNDFQKGDIAEGYSVSREKKESFPLTVTSAQKNPTAFYLCASRDRGYAGELFFGEGSRLTVL.

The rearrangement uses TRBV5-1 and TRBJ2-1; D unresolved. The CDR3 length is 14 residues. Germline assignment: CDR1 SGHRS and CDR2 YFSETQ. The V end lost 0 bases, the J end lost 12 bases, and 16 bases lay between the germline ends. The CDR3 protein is CASSLELDSIGQFF. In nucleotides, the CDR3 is TGCGCCAGCAGCTTGGAATTAGACTCAATCGGGCAGTTCTTC. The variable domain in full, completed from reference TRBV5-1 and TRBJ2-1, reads KAGVTQTPRYLIKTRGQQVTLSCSPISGHRSVSWYQQTPGQGLQFLFEYFSETQRNKGNFPGRFSGRQFSNSRSEMNVSTLELGDSALYLCASSLELDSIGQFFGPGTRLTVL.

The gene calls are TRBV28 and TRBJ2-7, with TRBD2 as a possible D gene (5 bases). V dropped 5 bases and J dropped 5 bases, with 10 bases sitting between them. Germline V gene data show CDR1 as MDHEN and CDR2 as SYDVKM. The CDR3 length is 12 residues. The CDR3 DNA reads TGTGCCAGCAGTCCTCTGAGGGACGAGCAGTACTTC. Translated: CASSPLRDEQYF.

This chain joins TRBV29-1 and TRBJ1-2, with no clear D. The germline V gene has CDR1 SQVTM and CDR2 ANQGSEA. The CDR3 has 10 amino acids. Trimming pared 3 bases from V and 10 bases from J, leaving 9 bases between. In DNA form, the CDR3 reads TGCAGCGTTGAGCAGGATGACTACACCTTC. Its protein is CSVEQDDYTF.

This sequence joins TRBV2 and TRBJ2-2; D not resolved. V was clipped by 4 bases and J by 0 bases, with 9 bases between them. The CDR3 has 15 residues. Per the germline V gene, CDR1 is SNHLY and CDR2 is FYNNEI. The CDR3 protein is CASSVLPPNTGELFF. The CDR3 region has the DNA TGTGCCAGCAGTGTTCTACCACCGAACACCGGGGAGCTGTTTTTT.

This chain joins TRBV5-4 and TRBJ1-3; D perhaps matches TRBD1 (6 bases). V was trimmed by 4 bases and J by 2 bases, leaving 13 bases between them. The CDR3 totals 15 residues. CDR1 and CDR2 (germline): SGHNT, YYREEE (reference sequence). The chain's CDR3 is CASSRGGAAGNTIYF. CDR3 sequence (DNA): TGTGCCAGCAGCCGAGGGGGAGCAGCTGGAAACACCATATATTTT.

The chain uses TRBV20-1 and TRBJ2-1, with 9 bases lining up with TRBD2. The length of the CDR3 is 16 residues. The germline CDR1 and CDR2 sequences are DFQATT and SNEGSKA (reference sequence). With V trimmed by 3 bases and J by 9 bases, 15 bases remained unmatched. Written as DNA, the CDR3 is TGCAGTGCTAGTAATAGCGGGGGACGATCCGAGAGTGAGCAGTTCTTC. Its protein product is CSASNSGGRSESEQFF.

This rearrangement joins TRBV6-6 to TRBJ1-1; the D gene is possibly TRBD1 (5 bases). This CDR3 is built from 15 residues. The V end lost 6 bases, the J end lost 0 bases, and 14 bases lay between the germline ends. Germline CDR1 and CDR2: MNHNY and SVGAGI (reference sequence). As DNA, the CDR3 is TGTGCCAGCAGACCTCATAAGACAGTGAACACTGAAGCTTTCTTT. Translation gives CASRPHKTVNTEAFF.

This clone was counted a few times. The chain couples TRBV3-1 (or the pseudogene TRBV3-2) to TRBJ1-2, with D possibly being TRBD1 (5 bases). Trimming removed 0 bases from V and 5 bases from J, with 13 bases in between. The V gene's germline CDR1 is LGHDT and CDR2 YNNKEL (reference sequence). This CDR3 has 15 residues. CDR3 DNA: TGTGCCAGCAGCCAAGATGGACGGGGGTGGTATGGCTACACCTTC. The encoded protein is CASSQDGRGWYGYTF.

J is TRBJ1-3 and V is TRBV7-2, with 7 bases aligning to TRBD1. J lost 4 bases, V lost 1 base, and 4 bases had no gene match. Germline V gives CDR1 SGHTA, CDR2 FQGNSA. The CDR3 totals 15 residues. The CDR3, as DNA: TGTGCCAGCAGCTTAGGACAGGGTGGAGGAAACACCATATATTTT. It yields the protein CASSLGQGGGNTIYF.

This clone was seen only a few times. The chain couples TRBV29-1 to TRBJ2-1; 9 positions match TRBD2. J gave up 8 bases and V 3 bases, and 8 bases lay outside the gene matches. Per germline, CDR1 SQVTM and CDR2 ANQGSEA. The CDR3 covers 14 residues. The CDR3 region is CSVESLAGRYEQFF. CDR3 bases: TGCAGCGTTGAGTCCCTAGCGGGAAGGTATGAGCAGTTCTTC.

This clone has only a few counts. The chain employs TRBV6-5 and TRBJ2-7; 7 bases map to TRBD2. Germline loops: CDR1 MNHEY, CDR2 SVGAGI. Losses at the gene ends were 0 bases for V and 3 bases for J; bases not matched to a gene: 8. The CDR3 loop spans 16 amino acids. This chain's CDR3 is CASSYSKGRGNYEQYF. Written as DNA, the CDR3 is TGTGCCAGCAGTTACTCAAAGGGGCGGGGGAACTACGAGCAGTACTTC.

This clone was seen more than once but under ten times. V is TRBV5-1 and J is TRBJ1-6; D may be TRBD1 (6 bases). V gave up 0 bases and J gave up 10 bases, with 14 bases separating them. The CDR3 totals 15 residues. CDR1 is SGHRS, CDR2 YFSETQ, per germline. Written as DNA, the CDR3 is TGCGCCAGCAGCTTGGGGGGGCAGGGCCTGTCACCCCTCCACTTT. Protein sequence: CASSLGGQGLSPLHF.

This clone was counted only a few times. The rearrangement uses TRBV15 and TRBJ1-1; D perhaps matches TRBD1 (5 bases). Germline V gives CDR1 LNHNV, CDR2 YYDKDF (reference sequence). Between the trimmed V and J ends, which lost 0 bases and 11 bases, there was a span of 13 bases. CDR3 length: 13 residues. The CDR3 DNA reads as TGTGCCACCAGCAGAGATAAAGGGGCTGGGGCTTTCTTT. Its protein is CATSRDKGAGAFF.